The 5 T cell receptor beta chains listed next were all sequenced from one sample in a study of blood T cell repertoires in COVID-19. This table comes from immunoSEQ multiplex PCR, and its TCRdb copy is limited to in-frame clones, with some not included. The sample yields 130,000 or so clones, roughly 80% seen once. The source material was PBMCs or T cells enriched from blood (not recorded which). The receptor set was obtained from a man aged 50-59 years who had recovered from COVID-19.

The rearrangement uses TRBV6-5 and TRBJ1-1, with no clear D. The CDR3 totals 12 residues. With 6 bases removed from V and 1 base from J, the gap between germline ends came to 6 bases. From germline, CDR1 is MNHEY and CDR2 SVGAGI. The CDR3 loop reads CASRAGNTEAFF. In DNA form, the CDR3 reads TGTGCCAGCAGAGCGGGGAACACTGAAGCTTTCTTT.

The DNA for the CDR3 is TGTGCCACCTCTATCGGATCGGGGGATCGAGAGACCCAGTACTTC. This codes for CATSIGSGDRETQYF. The chain couples TRBV24-1 to TRBJ2-5; D is possibly TRBD2 (6 bases). The CDR3 is 15 amino acids. Deletions cut 9 bases from V and 4 bases from J, with 20 bases between. Germline CDR1 KGHDR, CDR2 SFDVKD.

The chain couples TRBV5-8 to TRBJ2-7, with 10 bases lining up with TRBD2. Per germline, CDR1 SGHTS and CDR2 YDEGEE. The trim removed 0 bases at V and 4 bases at J, leaving 10 bases unmatched. The CDR3 contains 17 residues. For the CDR3, the DNA is TGTGCCAGCAGCTTGGTCCAAACTAGCGGGGCTGTATACGAGCAGTACTTC. Residues: CASSLVQTSGAVYEQYF.

This clone appeared a single time. The rearrangement joins TRBV6-5 to TRBJ1-1; the match to TRBD1 covers 9 bases. The V segment lost 0 bases and the J segment 0 bases; nucleotides outside the gene matches: 2. This CDR3 contains 16 residues. CDR1 and CDR2 (germline): MNHEY, SVGAGI. The CDR3, as DNA: TGTGCCAGCAGTTACTCCGGGACAGGGCTGAACACTGAAGCTTTCTTT. Residues: CASSYSGTGLNTEAFF.

V gene TRBV7-2 combines with J gene TRBJ2-1, with D maybe TRBD2 (6 bases). CDR1 and CDR2 from the germline V gene are SGHTA and FQGNSA. Trimming stripped 2 bases from V and 9 bases from J, with 8 bases between. The CDR3 totals 12 residues. CDR3 DNA sequence: TGTGCCAGCAGCTTATATAGCGGTGAGCAGTTCTTC. It yields the protein CASSLYSGEQFF. Looking up the rest from reference TRBV7-2 and TRBJ2-1 gives the full variable domain: GAGVSQSPSNKVTEKGKDVELRCDPISGHTALYWYRQSLGQGLEFLIYFQGNSAPDKSGLPSDRFSAERTGGSVSTLTIQRTQQEDSAVYLCASSLYSGEQFFGPGTRLTVL.